Given below is one TCR beta chain in context. Its antigen remains unidentified. This CDR3 contains 19 residues. V lost 6 bases and J lost 5; bases outside the gene matches: 22. Germline lookup yields CDR1 MDHEN and CDR2 SYDVKM. Patients aged 18 to 65 with hyperthyroidism were newly diagnosed, with duration under 2 months. Clinical symptoms, serum thyroxine, TRAb, thyroid ultrasound and orbital computed tomography informed diagnoses. It was RNA transcripts that yielded the amplified TCR beta CDR3 regions. TCR CDR3 regions were first amplified by RT-PCR with HTBI primers. Each CDR3 protein is one row after TCRdb ran MiXCR on the multiplex PCR reads. The sample includes fewer than 300,000 distinct CDR3 sequences, approximately 26% seen only once; the top ten take approximately 25%. The sample originates from a study of T cells in Graves' hyperthyroidism and ophthalmopathy. About the study: At the time of initial diagnosis and before any treatment, peripheral blood was collected.

Whole-study results and caveats: With a median lead of approximately six months before onset, the model predicted ophthalmopathy.

The sequencing input was blood. This chain links TRBV28 with TRBJ1-1; 9 nucleotides line up with TRBD1. The TCR sequence derives from a man in his forties or fifties with Graves' hyperthyroidism that later progressed to Graves' ophthalmopathy. CDR3 sequence reads: CASSKRHRGRGRRGTEAFF. In DNA form, the CDR3 reads TGTGCCAGCAGCAAACGCCACAGGGGGCGAGGTCGTAGGGGAACTGAAGCTTTCTTT. The whole variable domain, filled in from reference TRBV28 and TRBJ1-1, reads DVKVTQSSRYLVKRTGEKVFLECVQDMDHENMFWYRQDPGLGLRLIYFSYDVKMKEKGDIPEGYSVSREKKERFSLILESASTNQTSMYLCASSKRHRGRGRRGTEAFFGQGTRLTVV.